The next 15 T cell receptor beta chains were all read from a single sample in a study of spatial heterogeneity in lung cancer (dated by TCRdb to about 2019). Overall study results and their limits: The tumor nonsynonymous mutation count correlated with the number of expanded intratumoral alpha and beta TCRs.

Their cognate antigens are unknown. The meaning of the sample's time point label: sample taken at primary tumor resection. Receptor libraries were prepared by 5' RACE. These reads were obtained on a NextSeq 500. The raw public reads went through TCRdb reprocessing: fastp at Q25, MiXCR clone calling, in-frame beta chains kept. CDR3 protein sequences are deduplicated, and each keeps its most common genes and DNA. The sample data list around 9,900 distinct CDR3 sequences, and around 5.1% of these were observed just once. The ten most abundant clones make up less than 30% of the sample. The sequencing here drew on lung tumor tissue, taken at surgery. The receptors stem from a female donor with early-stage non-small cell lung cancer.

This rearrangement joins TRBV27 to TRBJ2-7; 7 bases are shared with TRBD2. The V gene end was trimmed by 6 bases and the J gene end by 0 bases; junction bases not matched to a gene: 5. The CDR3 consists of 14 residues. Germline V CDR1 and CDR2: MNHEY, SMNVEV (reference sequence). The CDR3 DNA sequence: TGTGCCAGCAGGGGGGGGGTGAACTCCTACGAGCAGTACTTC. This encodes CASRGGVNSYEQYF.

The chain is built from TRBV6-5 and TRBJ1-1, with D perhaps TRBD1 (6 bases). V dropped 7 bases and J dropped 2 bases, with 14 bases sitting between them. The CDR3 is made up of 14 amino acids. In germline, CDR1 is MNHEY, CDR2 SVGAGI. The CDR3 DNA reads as TGTGCCAGCAAATGGGCAGGGGACAACACTGAAGCTTTCTTT. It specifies CASKWAGDNTEAFF.

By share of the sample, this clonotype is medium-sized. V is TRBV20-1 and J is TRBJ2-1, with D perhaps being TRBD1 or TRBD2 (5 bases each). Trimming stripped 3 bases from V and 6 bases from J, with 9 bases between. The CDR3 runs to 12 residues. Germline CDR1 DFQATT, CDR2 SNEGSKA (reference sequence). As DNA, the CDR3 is TGCAGTGCTAGCGGGACCCCCAATGAGCAGTTCTTC. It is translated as CSASGTPNEQFF.

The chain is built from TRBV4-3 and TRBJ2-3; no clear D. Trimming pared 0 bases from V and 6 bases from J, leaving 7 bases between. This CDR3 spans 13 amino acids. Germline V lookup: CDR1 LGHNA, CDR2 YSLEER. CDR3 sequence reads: CASSQDHRDTQYF. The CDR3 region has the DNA TGCGCCAGCAGCCAAGATCACCGGGATACGCAGTATTTT.

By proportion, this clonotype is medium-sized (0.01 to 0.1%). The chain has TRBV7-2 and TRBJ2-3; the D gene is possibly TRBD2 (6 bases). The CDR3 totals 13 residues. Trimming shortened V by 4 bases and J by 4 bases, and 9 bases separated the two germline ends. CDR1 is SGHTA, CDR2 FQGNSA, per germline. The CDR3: CASSWRDSDTQYF. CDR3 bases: TGTGCCAGCAGCTGGCGGGATTCAGATACGCAGTATTTT.

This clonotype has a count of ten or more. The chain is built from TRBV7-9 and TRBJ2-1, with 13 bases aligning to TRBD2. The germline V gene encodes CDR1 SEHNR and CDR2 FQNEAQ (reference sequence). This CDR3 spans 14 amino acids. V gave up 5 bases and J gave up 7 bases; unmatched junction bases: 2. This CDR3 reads CASSRTSGSNEQFF. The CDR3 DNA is TGTGCCAGCAGCCGGACTAGCGGGAGTAATGAGCAGTTCTTC. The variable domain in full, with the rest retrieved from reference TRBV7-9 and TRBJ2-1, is DTGVSQNPRHKITKRGQNVTFRCDPISEHNRLYWYRQTLGQGPEFLTYFQNEAQLEKSRLLSDRFSAERPKGSFSTLEIQRTEQGDSAMYLCASSRTSGSNEQFFGPGTRLTVL.

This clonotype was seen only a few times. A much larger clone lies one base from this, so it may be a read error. CDR3 DNA sequence: TGCGCCATCAGCTCCCTTAGCGGAGGCGCCTACAATGAGCAGTTCTTC. It yields the protein CAISSLSGGAYNEQFF. The chain uses TRBV5-1 and TRBJ2-1; D perhaps matches TRBD2 (6 bases). Germline V gene data show CDR1 as SGHRS and CDR2 as YFSETQ. This CDR3 has 16 amino acids.

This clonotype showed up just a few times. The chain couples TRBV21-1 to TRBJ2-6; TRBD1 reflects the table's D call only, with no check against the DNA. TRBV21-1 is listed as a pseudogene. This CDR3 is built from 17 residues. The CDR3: CASSKAQGARGANVLTF. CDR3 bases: TGTGCCAGCAGCAAAGCCCAGGGGGCGCGAGGGGCCAACGTCCTGACTTTC.

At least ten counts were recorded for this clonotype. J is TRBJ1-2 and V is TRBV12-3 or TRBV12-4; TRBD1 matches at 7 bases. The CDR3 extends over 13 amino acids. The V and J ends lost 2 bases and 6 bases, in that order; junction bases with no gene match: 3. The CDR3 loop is CASSLQGDHGYTF. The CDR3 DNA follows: TGTGCCAGCAGTTTACAGGGGGACCATGGCTACACCTTC.

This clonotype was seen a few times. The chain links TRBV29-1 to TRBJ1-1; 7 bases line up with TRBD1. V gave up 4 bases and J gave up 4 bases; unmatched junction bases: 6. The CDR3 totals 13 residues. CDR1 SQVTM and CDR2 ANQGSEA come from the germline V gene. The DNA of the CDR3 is TGCAGCGTTGGAAGGGGGCCGGGCACTGAAGCTTTCTTT. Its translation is CSVGRGPGTEAFF.

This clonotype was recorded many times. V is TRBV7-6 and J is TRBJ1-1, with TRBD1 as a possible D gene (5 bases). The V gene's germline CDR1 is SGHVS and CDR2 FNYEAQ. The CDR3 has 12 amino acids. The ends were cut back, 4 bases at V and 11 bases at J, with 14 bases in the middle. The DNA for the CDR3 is TGTGCCAGCAGCTCCTCCGGGACGGGGGCTTTCTTT. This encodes CASSSSGTGAFF.

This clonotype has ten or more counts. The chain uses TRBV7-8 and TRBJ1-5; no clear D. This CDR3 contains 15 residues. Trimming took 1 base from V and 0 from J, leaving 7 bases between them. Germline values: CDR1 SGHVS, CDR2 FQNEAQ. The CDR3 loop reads CASSLGSTSNQPQHF. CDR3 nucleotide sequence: TGTGCCAGCAGCTTAGGGTCTACTAGCAATCAGCCCCAGCATTTT.

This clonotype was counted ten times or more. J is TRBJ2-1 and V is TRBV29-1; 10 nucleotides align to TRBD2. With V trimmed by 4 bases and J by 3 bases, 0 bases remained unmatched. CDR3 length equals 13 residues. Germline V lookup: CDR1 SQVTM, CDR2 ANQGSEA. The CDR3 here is CSVGTSGYNEQFF. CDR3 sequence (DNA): TGCAGCGTTGGGACTAGCGGCTACAATGAGCAGTTCTTC.

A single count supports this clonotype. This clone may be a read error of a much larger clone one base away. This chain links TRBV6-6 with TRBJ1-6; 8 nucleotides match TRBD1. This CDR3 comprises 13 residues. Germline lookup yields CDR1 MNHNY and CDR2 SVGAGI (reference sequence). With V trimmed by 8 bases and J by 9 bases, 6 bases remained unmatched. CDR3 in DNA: TGTGCCAGCCGACAGGGGTCAAGTTCACCCCTCCACTTT. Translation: CASRQGSSSPLHF.

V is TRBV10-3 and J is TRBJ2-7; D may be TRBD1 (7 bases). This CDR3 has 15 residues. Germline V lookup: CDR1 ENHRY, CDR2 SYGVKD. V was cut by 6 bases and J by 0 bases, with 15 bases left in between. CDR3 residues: CAIRPRGTDSYEQYF. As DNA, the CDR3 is TGTGCCATCAGACCTCGGGGGACAGACTCCTACGAGCAGTACTTC.